Below, 30 T cell receptor beta chains from the same sample are listed, as sequenced in a study of CD8 T cells in Susac syndrome. A quantity of about 0.5 to 1 ug RNA underwent reverse transcription using random hexamers. MiXCR, applied by TCRdb to the immunoSEQ multiplex PCR reads, yields one record per CDR3 protein. Found here are 55,000 to 70,000 distinct CDR3 sequences, around 93% of them singletons; the top ten hold about 0.26%. The specimen sequenced was CD8+ T cells from PBMCs. Every receptor here comes from a human donor in good health.

The chain carries TRBV19 and TRBJ2-2; 8 bases fit TRBD2. With 9 bases clipped from V and 3 bases from J, the junction kept 3 bases outside the gene matches. Germline CDR1 and CDR2: LNHDA and SQIVND (reference sequence). The CDR3 has 13 amino acids. In DNA, the CDR3 is TGTGCCAGCCCGGGGGGGGACACCGGGGAGCTGTTTTTT. Translating it yields CASPGGDTGELFF.

This rearrangement joins TRBV19 to TRBJ2-4; maybe TRBD1 (5 bases). V lost 6 bases, J lost 0 bases, and 27 bases lay in between. The CDR3 runs 20 residues. The V gene's germline CDR1 is LNHDA and CDR2 SQIVND (reference sequence). The CDR3 loop is CASSGTTPRTQVLAKNIQYF. The CDR3 nucleotides are TGTGCCAGTAGCGGAACGACCCCCCGCACACAGGTTCTAGCCAAAAACATTCAGTACTTC.

The V and J genes are TRBV4-3 and TRBJ1-1; the match to TRBD1 covers 7 bases. The CDR3 consists of 15 residues. Germline V CDR1 and CDR2: LGHNA, YSLEER. With 0 bases clipped from V and 7 bases from J, the junction kept 8 bases outside the gene matches. This CDR3 is CASSQDPRDRGEAFF. CDR3 coding DNA: TGCGCCAGCAGCCAAGATCCCCGGGACAGAGGTGAAGCTTTCTTT.

This clonotype is a singleton in its sample. This chain connects TRBV13 to TRBJ1-1; tentative D call: TRBD1 (5 bases). The ends were cut back, 5 bases at V and 5 bases at J, with 15 bases in the middle. This CDR3 has 14 residues. CDR1 is PRHDT and CDR2 is FYEKMQ in the germline V gene (reference sequence). The CDR3 reads CASSIGHLRTEAFF. The DNA of the CDR3 is TGTGCCAGCAGCATCGGACACCTAAGAACTGAAGCTTTCTTT.

The chain is built from TRBV19 and TRBJ1-6; TRBD1 is a possible D gene (6 bases). Between the trimmed V and J ends, which lost 4 bases and 9 bases, there was a span of 16 bases. Germline V gene lookup returns CDR1 LNHDA and CDR2 SQIVND (reference sequence). There are 15 residues in the CDR3. CDR3 DNA: TGTGCCAGTAGTACCTGGGACAATTCGGGTTCACCCCTCCACTTT. This translates into CASSTWDNSGSPLHF.

In this sample, this clonotype turned up once. The chain couples TRBV30 to TRBJ2-7, with D possibly being TRBD1 (5 bases). The germline V gene encodes CDR1 GTSNPN and CDR2 SVGIG (reference sequence). Trimming took 7 bases from V and 2 from J, leaving 15 bases between them. The CDR3 extends over 13 amino acids. The CDR3 sequence is CASVPDSAYEQYF. In nucleotides, the CDR3 is TGTGCCTCCGTACCCGACAGTGCCTACGAGCAGTACTTC.

The rearrangement links TRBV7-9 to TRBJ2-7; no reliable D call. This CDR3 comprises 12 residues. From germline, CDR1 is SEHNR and CDR2 FQNEAQ (reference sequence). Deletions cut 2 bases from V and 5 bases from J, with 7 bases between. CDR3 in amino acids: CASSLPQNEQYF. As DNA, the CDR3 is TGTGCCAGCAGCTTACCGCAAAACGAGCAGTACTTC.

This rearrangement joins TRBV4-2 to TRBJ2-7; D call uncertain. CDR1 and CDR2 (germline): LGHNA, YNFKEQ. V lost 4 bases, J lost 0 bases, and 7 bases lay in between. The CDR3 extends over 13 amino acids. CDR3 coding DNA: TGTGCCAGCAGCCCGTCCATCTCCTACGAGCAGTACTTC. This encodes CASSPSISYEQYF.

The rearrangement joins TRBV7-3 to TRBJ2-1; 13 nucleotides align to TRBD2. V shed 5 bases, J shed 9 bases, and the junction held 7 bases outside the gene matches. The CDR3 consists of 15 residues. The germline V gene encodes CDR1 SGHTA and CDR2 FQGTGA. The CDR3 spells CASSTRTSGGSEQFF. CDR3 DNA: TGTGCCAGCAGCACCCGGACTAGCGGGGGCAGTGAGCAGTTCTTC.

The CDR3 loop is CASSLGGGQDTQYF. CDR3 DNA sequence: TGTGCCAGCAGTCTAGGCGGGGGCCAAGATACGCAGTATTTT. The chain has TRBV6-5 and TRBJ2-3, with TRBD2 as a possible D gene (7 bases). The CDR3 is 14 residues long. Between the trimmed V and J ends, which lost 5 bases and 5 bases, there was a span of 14 bases. CDR1 is MNHEY, CDR2 SVGAGI, per germline.

The chain has TRBV9 and TRBJ1-2; TRBD1 matches at 8 bases. The germline CDR1 and CDR2 sequences are SGDLS and YYNGEE. The V and J ends lost 0 bases and 8 bases, in that order; junction bases with no gene match: 21. The CDR3 extends over 19 amino acids. CDR3 sequence reads: CASSVAIGQGAPAPGGYTF. DNA for the CDR3: TGTGCCAGCAGCGTAGCTATAGGGCAGGGGGCCCCTGCCCCTGGCGGCTACACCTTC.

The gene calls are TRBV20-1 and TRBJ2-7; 7 bases are a match to TRBD2. The CDR3 sequence is 16 residues long. V was pared by 5 bases and J by 2 bases, with 15 bases of the junction left unmatched. From germline, CDR1 is DFQATT and CDR2 SNEGSKA (reference sequence). The DNA of the CDR3 is TGCAGTGCTTACAATACCCGGGACTACCCTACCTACGAGCAGTACTTC. Protein product: CSAYNTRDYPTYEQYF.

The DNA of the CDR3 is TGTGCCAGCAGTTTCGGCTCCGGAAGCTATGGCTACACCTTC. This encodes CASSFGSGSYGYTF. The J gene is TRBJ1-2, the V gene TRBV28; D is uncertain. V lost 3 bases and J 4 bases, leaving 12 bases between the germline ends. The CDR3 consists of 14 residues. Germline V CDR1 and CDR2: MDHEN, SYDVKM.

The chain joins TRBV19 to TRBJ1-1; possible D gene TRBD1, 6 bases. The CDR3 runs to 17 residues. V was shortened by 5 bases and J by 1 base, with 20 bases between the two germline ends. Germline V gene sequence: CDR1 LNHDA, CDR2 SQIVND (reference sequence). This CDR3 is CASSPPRGAGGNTEAFF. The CDR3 nucleotides read TGTGCCAGTAGTCCCCCCCGGGGGGCGGGGGGGAACACTGAAGCTTTCTTT.

The V and J genes are TRBV7-8 and TRBJ2-7, with D perhaps matching TRBD2 (6 bases). Trimming cost V 1 base and J 5 bases, with 12 bases left between them. The germline CDR1 and CDR2 sequences are SGHVS and FQNEAQ. The CDR3 has 14 amino acids. CDR3 amino acids: CASSLERGIDEQYF. CDR3 DNA: TGTGCCAGCAGCTTAGAACGGGGGATCGACGAGCAGTACTTC.

The chain carries TRBV6-1 and TRBJ2-7; no definite D call. Germline V lookup: CDR1 MNHNS, CDR2 SASEGT. Trimming removed 5 bases at V and 0 bases at J, with 17 bases between. This CDR3 spans 16 amino acids. The CDR3 loop reads CASSSLPAASSYEQYV. The CDR3 DNA follows: TGTGCCAGCAGTAGTCTTCCCGCGGCAAGCTCCTACGAGCAGTACGTC.

This clonotype has a handful of counts. This chain connects TRBV30 to TRBJ2-7; 8 bases agree with TRBD1. The CDR3 spans 17 residues. J gave up 2 bases and V 6 bases, and 18 bases lay outside the gene matches. The germline CDR1 and CDR2 sequences are GTSNPN and SVGIG (reference sequence). Here the CDR3 reads CACPILYPGQATYEQYF. CDR3 nucleotide sequence: TGTGCCTGCCCTATACTATACCCGGGACAGGCAACCTACGAGCAGTACTTC.

In this sample, this clonotype turned up once. The rearrangement uses TRBV30 and TRBJ1-5; D may be TRBD1 (5 bases). Trimming removed 0 bases from V and 0 bases from J, with 6 bases in between. Per the germline V gene, CDR1 is GTSNPN and CDR2 is SVGIG (reference sequence). The CDR3 has 14 amino acids. The CDR3 region is CAWSVGHSNQPQHF. The CDR3 coding sequence is TGTGCCTGGAGTGTAGGACATAGCAATCAGCCCCAGCATTTT.

V gene TRBV29-1 combines with J gene TRBJ2-1, with D possibly matching TRBD2 (6 bases). This CDR3 spans 14 amino acids. Trimming took off 3 bases at V and 0 bases at J, with 9 bases between the two ends. Germline CDR1 SQVTM, CDR2 ANQGSEA. The CDR3 region is CSVDGGRSYNEQFF. The CDR3 bases are TGCAGCGTTGACGGGGGACGCTCCTACAATGAGCAGTTCTTC.

V gene TRBV30 combines with J gene TRBJ2-1, with a tentative D call TRBD1 (5 bases). The CDR3 contains 13 residues. Trimming removed 2 bases at V and 6 bases at J, with 11 bases between. Germline values: CDR1 GTSNPN, CDR2 SVGIG (reference sequence). The CDR3 DNA reads as TGTGCCTGGAGTCTGAACAGGCTCAATGAGCAGTTCTTC. Protein sequence: CAWSLNRLNEQFF.

This chain joins TRBV4-1 and TRBJ2-7; possible D gene TRBD2, 5 bases. Germline CDR1 is MGHRA and CDR2 is YSYEKL. Trimming took 5 bases from V and 3 from J, leaving 11 bases between them. This CDR3 has 13 residues. CDR3 in DNA: TGCGCCAGCAGCTCAATCCGGGACTACGAGCAGTACTTC. Protein: CASSSIRDYEQYF.

The chain is built from TRBV28 and TRBJ2-5, with 8 positions matching TRBD1. Germline CDR1 MDHEN, CDR2 SYDVKM. The CDR3 is made up of 12 amino acids. V gave up 7 bases and J gave up 3 bases; unmatched junction bases: 1. The CDR3 sequence is CASKDREETQYF. In nucleotides, the CDR3 is TGTGCCAGCAAGGACAGGGAAGAGACCCAGTACTTC.

The chain employs TRBV19 and TRBJ2-3; D is uncertain. The germline gives CDR1 LNHDA, CDR2 SQIVND (reference sequence). The ends were cut back, 3 bases at V and 1 base at J, with 2 bases in the middle. CDR3 length equals 12 residues. The CDR3 protein is CASSMGTDTQYF. DNA of the CDR3: TGTGCCAGTAGTATGGGCACAGATACGCAGTATTTT.

V usage is TRBV7-9 and J usage is TRBJ2-5; D gene unclear. V lost 4 bases and J lost 7, with 10 bases in between. Germline CDR1 reads SEHNR; CDR2 reads FQNEAQ (reference sequence). CDR3 size: 12 residues. The chain's CDR3 is CASSSLSGTQYF. DNA of the CDR3: TGTGCCAGCAGCTCCTTGAGTGGGACCCAGTACTTC.

The chain couples TRBV9 to TRBJ2-6; D gene unclear. V was cut by 5 bases and J by 0 bases, with 12 bases left in between. CDR3 length: 16 amino acids. CDR1 and CDR2 from the germline V gene are SGDLS and YYNGEE. The CDR3 loop reads CASRPGPTSGANVLTF. DNA of the CDR3: TGTGCCAGCAGACCAGGACCCACCTCTGGGGCCAACGTCCTGACTTTC.

The genes are TRBV28 and TRBJ2-7; the D is unclear. Trimming took 6 bases from V and 3 from J, leaving 18 bases between them. This CDR3 spans 15 amino acids. Germline-derived CDR1 and CDR2 are MDHEN and SYDVKM. The chain's CDR3 is CASSTDQDPFYEQYF. The CDR3 coding sequence is TGTGCCAGCAGCACGGACCAGGACCCGTTCTACGAGCAGTACTTC.

This sequence joins TRBV19 and TRBJ1-1; possible D gene TRBD1, 6 bases. The CDR3 extends over 13 amino acids. Germline V CDR1 and CDR2: LNHDA, SQIVND (reference sequence). Trimming stripped 10 bases from V and 0 bases from J, with 12 bases between. As DNA, the CDR3 is TGTGCCACCAGAAGGGGGATGAACACTGAAGCTTTCTTT. Protein: CATRRGMNTEAFF.

This chain's CDR3 is CASSPQGGSTEAFF. The CDR3 DNA is TGTGCCAGCAGCCCGCAGGGGGGAAGTACTGAAGCTTTCTTT. The gene calls are TRBV4-2 and TRBJ1-1; 7 bases agree with TRBD1. The CDR3 extends over 14 amino acids. V lost 4 bases, J lost 5 bases, and 7 bases stayed unmatched. From germline, CDR1 is LGHNA and CDR2 YNFKEQ.

This chain links TRBV27 with TRBJ2-1; unclear D gene. V lost 5 bases, J lost 4 bases, and 18 bases lay in between. The CDR3 sequence is 16 residues long. The germline gives CDR1 MNHEY, CDR2 SMNVEV (reference sequence). The CDR3 protein is CASSPSAGETYNEQFF. DNA for the CDR3: TGTGCCAGCAGTCCCTCTGCAGGTGAAACTTACAATGAGCAGTTCTTC.

This sequence joins TRBV5-6 and TRBJ2-2; no definite D call. V was cut by 1 base and J by 3 bases, with 7 bases left in between. This CDR3 is 14 amino acids long. Germline V gene data show CDR1 as SGHDT and CDR2 as YYEEEE. CDR3 loop: CASSLYGYTGELFF. In DNA form, the CDR3 reads TGTGCCAGCAGCTTGTATGGGTACACCGGGGAGCTGTTTTTT.